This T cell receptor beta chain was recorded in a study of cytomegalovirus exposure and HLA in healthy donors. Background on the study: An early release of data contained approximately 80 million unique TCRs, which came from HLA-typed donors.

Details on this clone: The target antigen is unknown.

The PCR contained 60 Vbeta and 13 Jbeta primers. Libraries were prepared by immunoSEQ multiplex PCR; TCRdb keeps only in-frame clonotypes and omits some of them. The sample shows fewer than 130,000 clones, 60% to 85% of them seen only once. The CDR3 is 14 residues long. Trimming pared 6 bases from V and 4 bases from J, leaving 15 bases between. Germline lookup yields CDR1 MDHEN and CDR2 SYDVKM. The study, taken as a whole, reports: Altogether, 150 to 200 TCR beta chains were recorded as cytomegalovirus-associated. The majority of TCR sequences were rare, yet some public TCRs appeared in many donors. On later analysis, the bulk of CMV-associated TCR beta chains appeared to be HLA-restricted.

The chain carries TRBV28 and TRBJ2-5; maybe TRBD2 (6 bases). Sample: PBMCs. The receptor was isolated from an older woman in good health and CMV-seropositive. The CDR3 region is CASRPSGLGETQYF. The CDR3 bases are TGTGCCAGCAGACCCTCGGGACTGGGAGAGACCCAGTACTTC.